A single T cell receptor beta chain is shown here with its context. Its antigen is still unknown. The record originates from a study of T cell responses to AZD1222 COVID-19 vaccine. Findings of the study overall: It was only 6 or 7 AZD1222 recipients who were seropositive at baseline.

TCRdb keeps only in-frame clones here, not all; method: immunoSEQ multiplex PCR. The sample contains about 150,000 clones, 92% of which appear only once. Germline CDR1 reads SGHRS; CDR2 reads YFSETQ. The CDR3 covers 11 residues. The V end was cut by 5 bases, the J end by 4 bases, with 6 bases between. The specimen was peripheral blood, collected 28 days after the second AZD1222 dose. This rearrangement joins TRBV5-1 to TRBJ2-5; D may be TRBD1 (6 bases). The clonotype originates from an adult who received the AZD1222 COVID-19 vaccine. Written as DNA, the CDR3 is TGCGCCAGCAGAGGGGGAGAGACCCAGTACTTC. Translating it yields CASRGGETQYF. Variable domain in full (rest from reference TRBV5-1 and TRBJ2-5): KAGVTQTPRYLIKTRGQQVTLSCSPISGHRSVSWYQQTPGQGLQFLFEYFSETQRNKGNFPGRFSGRQFSNSRSEMNVSTLELGDSALYLCASRGGETQYFGPGTRLLVL.